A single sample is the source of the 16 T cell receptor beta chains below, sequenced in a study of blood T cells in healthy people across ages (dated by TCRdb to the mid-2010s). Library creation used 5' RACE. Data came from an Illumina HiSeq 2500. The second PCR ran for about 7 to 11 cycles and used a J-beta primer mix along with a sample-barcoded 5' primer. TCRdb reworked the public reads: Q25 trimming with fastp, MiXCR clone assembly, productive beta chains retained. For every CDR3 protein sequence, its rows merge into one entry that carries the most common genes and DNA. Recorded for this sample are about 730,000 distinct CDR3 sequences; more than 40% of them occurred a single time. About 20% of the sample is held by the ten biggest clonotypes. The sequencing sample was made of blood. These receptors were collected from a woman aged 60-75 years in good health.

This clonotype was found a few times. The chain's CDR3 is CASSLDLHEQYF. DNA for the CDR3: TGTGCCAGCAGTTTAGATTTGCACGAGCAGTACTTC. This chain uses TRBV12-3 or TRBV12-4 with TRBJ2-7; D uncertain. V lost 1 base and J 5 bases, leaving 6 bases between the germline ends. The CDR3 runs to 12 residues.

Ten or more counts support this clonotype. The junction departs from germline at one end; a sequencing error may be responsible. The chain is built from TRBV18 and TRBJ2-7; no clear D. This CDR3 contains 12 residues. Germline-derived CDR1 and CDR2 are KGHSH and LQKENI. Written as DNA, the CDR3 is TGTGCCAGCGCACCAGAAGGCTACGAGCAGTACTTC. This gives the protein CASAPEGYEQYF.

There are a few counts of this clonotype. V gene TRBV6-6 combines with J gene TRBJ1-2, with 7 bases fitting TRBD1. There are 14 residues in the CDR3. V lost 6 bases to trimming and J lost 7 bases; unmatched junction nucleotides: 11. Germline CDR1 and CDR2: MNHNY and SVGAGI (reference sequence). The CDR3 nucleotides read TGTGCCAGCAGAGGACGAGGGGGCGCAGGTGGCTACACCTTC. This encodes CASRGRGGAGGYTF.

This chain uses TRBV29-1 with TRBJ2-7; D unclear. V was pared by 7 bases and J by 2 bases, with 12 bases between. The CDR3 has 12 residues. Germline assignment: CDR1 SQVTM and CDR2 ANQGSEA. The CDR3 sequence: CSDSQRPYEQYF. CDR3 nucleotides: TGCAGCGACAGTCAACGACCCTACGAGCAGTACTTC.

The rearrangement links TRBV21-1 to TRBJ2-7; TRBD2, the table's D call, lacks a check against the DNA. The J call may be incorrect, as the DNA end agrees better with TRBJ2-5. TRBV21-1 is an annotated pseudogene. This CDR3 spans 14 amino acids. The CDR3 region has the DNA TGTGCCAGCAGCCCCCGGAGGGCTCGGGAGACCCAGTACTTC. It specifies CASSPRRARETQYF.

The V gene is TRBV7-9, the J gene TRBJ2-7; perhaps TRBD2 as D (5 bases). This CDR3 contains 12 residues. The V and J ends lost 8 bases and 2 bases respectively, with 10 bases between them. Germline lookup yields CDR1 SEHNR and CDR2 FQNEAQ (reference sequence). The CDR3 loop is CASAGITYEQYF. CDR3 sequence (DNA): TGTGCCAGCGCGGGCATTACCTACGAGCAGTACTTC.

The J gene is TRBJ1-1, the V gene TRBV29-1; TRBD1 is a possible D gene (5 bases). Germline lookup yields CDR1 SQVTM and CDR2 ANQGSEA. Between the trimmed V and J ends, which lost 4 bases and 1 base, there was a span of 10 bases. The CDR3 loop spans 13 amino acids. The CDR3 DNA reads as TGCAGCGTTGGACAGAAAAAGAACACTGAAGCTTTCTTT. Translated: CSVGQKKNTEAFF.

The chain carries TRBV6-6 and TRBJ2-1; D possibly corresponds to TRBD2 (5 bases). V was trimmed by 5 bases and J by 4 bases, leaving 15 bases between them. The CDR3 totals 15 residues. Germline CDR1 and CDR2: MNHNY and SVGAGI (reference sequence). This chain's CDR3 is CASSADWNFYNEQFF. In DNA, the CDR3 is TGTGCCAGCAGTGCGGACTGGAACTTTTACAATGAGCAGTTCTTC.

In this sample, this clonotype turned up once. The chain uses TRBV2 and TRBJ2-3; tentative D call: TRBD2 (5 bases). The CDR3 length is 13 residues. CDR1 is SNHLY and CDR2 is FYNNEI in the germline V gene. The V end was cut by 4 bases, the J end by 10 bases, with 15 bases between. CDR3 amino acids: CASSGPGEQAQYF. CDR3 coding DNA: TGTGCCAGCAGTGGCCCCGGGGAGCAAGCGCAGTATTTT.

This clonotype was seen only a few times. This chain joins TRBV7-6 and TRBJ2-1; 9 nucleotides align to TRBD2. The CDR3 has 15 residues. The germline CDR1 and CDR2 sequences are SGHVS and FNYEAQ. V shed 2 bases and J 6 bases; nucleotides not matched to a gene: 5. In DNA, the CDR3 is TGTGCCAGCAGCTTATCTAGCGGGACGGGCAATGAGCAGTTCTTC. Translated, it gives CASSLSSGTGNEQFF. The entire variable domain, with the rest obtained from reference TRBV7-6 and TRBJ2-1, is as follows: GAGVSQSPRYKVTKRGQDVALRCDPISGHVSLYWYRQALGQGPEFLTYFNYEAQQDKSGLPNDRFSAERPEGSISTLTIQRTEQRDSAMYRCASSLSSGTGNEQFFGPGTRLTVL.

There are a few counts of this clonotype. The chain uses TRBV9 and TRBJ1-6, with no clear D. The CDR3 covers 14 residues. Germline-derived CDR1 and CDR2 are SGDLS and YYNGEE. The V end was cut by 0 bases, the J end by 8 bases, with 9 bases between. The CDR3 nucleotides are TGTGCCAGCAGCGTAGCTGTGCGGGATTCACCCCTCCACTTT. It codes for CASSVAVRDSPLHF.

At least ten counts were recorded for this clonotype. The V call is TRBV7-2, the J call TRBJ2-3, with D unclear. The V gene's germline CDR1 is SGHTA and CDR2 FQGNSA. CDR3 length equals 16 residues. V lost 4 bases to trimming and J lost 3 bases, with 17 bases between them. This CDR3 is CASSSRRTDSTDTQYF. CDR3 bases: TGTGCCAGCAGCTCCCGCCGAACTGATTCGACAGATACGCAGTATTTT.

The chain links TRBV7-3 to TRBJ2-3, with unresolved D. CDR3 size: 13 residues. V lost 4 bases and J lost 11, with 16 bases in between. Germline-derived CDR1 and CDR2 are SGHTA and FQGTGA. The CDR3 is CASSSGGPYMQYF. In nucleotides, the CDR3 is TGTGCCAGCAGCTCGGGCGGCCCCTATATGCAGTATTTT.

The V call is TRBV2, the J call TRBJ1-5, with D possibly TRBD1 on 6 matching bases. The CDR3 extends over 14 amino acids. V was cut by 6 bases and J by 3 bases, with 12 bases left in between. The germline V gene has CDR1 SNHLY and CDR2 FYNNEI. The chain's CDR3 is CASRGDTNNQPQHF. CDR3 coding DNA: TGTGCCAGCAGGGGGGACACTAACAATCAGCCCCAGCATTTT.

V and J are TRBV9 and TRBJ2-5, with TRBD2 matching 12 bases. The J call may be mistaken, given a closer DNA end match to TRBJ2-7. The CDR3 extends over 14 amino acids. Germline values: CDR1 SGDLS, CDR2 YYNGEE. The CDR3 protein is CASSDGLAGNEQYF. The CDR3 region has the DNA TGTGCCAGCAGCGACGGACTAGCGGGAAACGAGCAGTACTTC.

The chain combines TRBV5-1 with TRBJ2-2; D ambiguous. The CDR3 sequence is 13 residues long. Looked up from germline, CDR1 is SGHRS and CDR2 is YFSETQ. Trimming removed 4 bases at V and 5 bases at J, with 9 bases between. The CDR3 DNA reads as TGCGCCAGCAGCCTTCCTAGGACCGGGGAGCTGTTTTTT. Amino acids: CASSLPRTGELFF. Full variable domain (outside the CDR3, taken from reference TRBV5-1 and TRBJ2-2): KAGVTQTPRYLIKTRGQQVTLSCSPISGHRSVSWYQQTPGQGLQFLFEYFSETQRNKGNFPGRFSGRQFSNSRSEMNVSTLELGDSALYLCASSLPRTGELFFGEGSRLTVL.